The rows below give T cell receptor beta chains drawn from one sample of a study of OX40 agonist ivuxolimab in advanced cancers. Only in-frame clones appear in the TCRdb table, and some are missing; sequencing was by immunoSEQ multiplex PCR. The sample contains around 53,000 clones, around four fifths of which appear only once. The specimen was CD4+ or CD8+ T cells sorted from blood, collected in a trial of the OX40 agonist ivuxolimab. These receptors were collected from an adult with an advanced solid tumor such as melanoma, head and neck, liver or kidney cancer. Each CDR3 is given with its conserved first and last residue. A D gene is named only where the DNA matches it firmly. The listing skips clone size in some rows; elsewhere it reads once, few, many or a size class.

size	D	J	V	CDR3	DNA
NA	NA	TRBJ2-3	TRBV5-4	CASYSRAQIDDTQYF	TGTGCCAGCTATTCCCGGGCCCAGATTGACGATACGCAGTATTTT
NA	NA	TRBJ2-3	TRBV9	CASSVGRTTGRTQYF	TGTGCCAGCAGCGTAGGTCGAACGACAGGCAGAACGCAGTATTTT
NA	NA	TRBJ1-2	TRBV4-2	CASSQGGSDFGGYTF	TGTGCCAGCAGCCAAGGAGGCTCGGACTTTGGTGGCTACACCTTC
NA	TRBD1	TRBJ2-5	TRBV19	CASSIVGTGGGETQYF	TGTGCCAGTAGTATAGTGGGTACAGGGGGAGGAGAGACCCAGTACTTC
NA	TRBD1	TRBJ1-6	TRBV30	CAWTGGSYNSPLHF	TGTGCCTGGACAGGGGGCTCTTATAATTCACCCCTCCACTTT
NA	TRBD1	TRBJ2-7	TRBV9	CASSPRPRDRLFTYEQYF	TGTGCCAGCAGCCCAAGACCCAGGGACAGATTATTCACCTACGAGCAGTACTTC
NA	NA	TRBJ1-5	TRBV5-1	CASSLDHTSNQPQHF	TGCGCCAGCAGCTTGGACCATACTAGCAATCAGCCCCAGCATTTT
NA	NA	TRBJ1-2	TRBV19	CASSIPDRRWYGYTF	TGTGCCAGTAGTATCCCCGACAGGCGTTGGTATGGCTACACCTTC
NA	NA	TRBJ2-5	TRBV18	CASSPRQETQYF	TGTGCCAGCTCACCTCGCCAAGAGACCCAGTACTTC
NA	NA	TRBJ2-5	TRBV2	CASTKAKQETQYF	TGTGCCAGCACCAAAGCGAAACAAGAGACCCAGTACTTC
NA	TRBD1	TRBJ2-1	TRBV4-3	CASSPTGQIFEQFF	TGCGCCAGCAGTCCTACGGGACAGATATTTGAGCAGTTCTTC
NA	NA	TRBJ1-2	TRBV7-2	CASSLGLRRGYTF	TGTGCCAGCAGCTTGGGACTCCGGAGGGGCTACACCTTC
NA	TRBD2	TRBJ2-5	TRBV5-4	CASSPRGTSGSETQYF	TGTGCCAGCAGCCCGAGGGGGACTAGCGGGTCCGAGACCCAGTACTTC
NA	TRBD1	TRBJ1-6	TRBV5-6	CASSSTGAGISPLHF	TGTGCCAGCAGCAGTACAGGGGCCGGCATCTCACCCCTCCACTTT
once	NA	TRBJ2-1	TRBV5-4	CASSSPEVVNEQFF	TGTGCCAGCAGCTCACCCGAAGTAGTCAATGAGCAGTTCTTC
NA	TRBD1	TRBJ2-5	TRBV11-2	CASSLVGRGRVTQYF	TGTGCCAGCAGCTTAGTGGGCAGGGGGCGAGTGACCCAGTACTTC
once	TRBD2	TRBJ2-2	TRBV5-1	CASSFSTSANTGELFF	TGCGCCAGCAGCTTTTCCACTAGCGCTAACACCGGGGAGCTGTTTTTT
NA	NA	TRBJ1-4	TRBV19	CASSKRESNEKLFF	TGTGCCAGTAGTAAGCGGGAGTCCAATGAAAAACTGTTTTTT
few	NA	TRBJ2-2	TRBV7-2	CASSATRPGELFF	TGTGCCAGCAGCGCGACTAGGCCCGGGGAGCTGTTTTTT
NA	NA	TRBJ1-1	TRBV25-1	CASSVALGGTNTEAFF	TGTGCCAGCAGTGTCGCCCTGGGAGGCACGAACACTGAAGCTTTCTTT
few	TRBD2	TRBJ2-3	TRBV4-1	CASSQAGEASDTQYF	TGCGCCAGCAGCCAGGCGGGGGAGGCAAGTGATACGCAGTATTTT
NA	TRBD2	TRBJ2-5	TRBV14	CASSHFSGSQTQYF	TGTGCCAGCAGCCATTTCAGCGGGAGCCAGACCCAGTACTTC
NA	NA	TRBJ1-2	TRBV18	CASSPIPGTRMDGYTF	TGTGCCAGCTCACCAATCCCCGGGACACGGATGGATGGCTACACCTTC